This TCR beta chain was sequenced for a study of T cells in Graves' hyperthyroidism and ophthalmopathy. Regarding the study as a whole: Model predictions of ophthalmopathy came a median around 6.5 months before onset. Most clonotypes expanded in thyroid above 0.001 were likewise present in blood. A model of 13 V-J features distinguished ophthalmopathy from stable hyperthyroidism.

Template material for amplifying TCR beta CDR3 regions consisted of RNA transcripts. Using the HTBI primer set, a first-round RT-PCR was run on the TCR CDR3. Each CDR3 protein gets one entry after TCRdb re-called the multiplex PCR reads with MiXCR. The sample includes roughly 350,000 distinct CDR3 sequences, roughly 13% of them seen just once. CDR1 and CDR2 (germline): DFQATT, SNEGSKA (reference sequence). V shed 0 bases and J shed 4 bases, with 19 bases lying between them. This CDR3 has 16 amino acids. In regard to this clonotype: As yet, its antigen is unknown.

Together with thyroid ultrasound, orbital computed tomography, serum thyroxine and TRAb, clinical symptoms were used for diagnoses. Sequencing used blood. This receptor was taken from a woman in her thirties or forties with Graves' ophthalmopathy. The V and J genes are TRBV20-1 and TRBJ2-7; D remains unclear. The CDR3 DNA is TGCAGTGCTAGAGATCGCACCTTCCAAGCCCCATACGAGCAGTACTTC. Translation: CSARDRTFQAPYEQYF.